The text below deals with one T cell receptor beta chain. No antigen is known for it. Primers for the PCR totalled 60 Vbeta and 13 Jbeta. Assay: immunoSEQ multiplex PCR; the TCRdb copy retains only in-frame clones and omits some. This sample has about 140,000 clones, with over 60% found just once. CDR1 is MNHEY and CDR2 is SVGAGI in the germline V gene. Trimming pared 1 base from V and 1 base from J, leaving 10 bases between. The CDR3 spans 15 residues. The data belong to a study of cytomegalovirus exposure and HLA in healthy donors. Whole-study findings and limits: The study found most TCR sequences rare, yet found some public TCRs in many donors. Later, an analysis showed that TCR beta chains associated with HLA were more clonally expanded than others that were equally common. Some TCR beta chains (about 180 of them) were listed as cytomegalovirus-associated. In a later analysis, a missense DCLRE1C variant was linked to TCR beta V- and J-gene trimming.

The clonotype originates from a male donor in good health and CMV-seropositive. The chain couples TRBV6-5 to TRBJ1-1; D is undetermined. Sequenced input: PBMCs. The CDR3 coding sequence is TGTGCCAGCAGTTACTTTGTGACACCGAACACTGAAGCTTTCTTT. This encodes CASSYFVTPNTEAFF.